A selection of T cell receptor beta chains follows, all from one sample in a study of a mutant IDH1 vaccine in newly diagnosed glioma. Antigens of these TCRs are unknown. Generated by immunoSEQ multiplex PCR, the TCRdb table keeps only in-frame clones and is missing some. Of 50,000 to 75,000 clones in the sample, about 74% were seen once. Here the sequenced sample was PBMCs, taken from a glioma patient whose treatment included an IDH1 peptide vaccine. These receptors all stem from a man in his forties or fifties with glioma. The CDR3 runs from the conserved cysteine through the conserved F or W. Each record gives: D gene, V gene, clone size, J gene, CDR3 protein, CDR3 DNA. D genes are given only for firm matches. The size field is filled for only some rows; it gives once, few, many or a size class.

d_gene: NA; v_gene: TRBV7-2; abundance: few; j_gene: TRBJ2-5; CDR3aa: CASSLSSLLTEETQYF; CDR3nt: TGTGCCAGCAGCCTGAGTTCCCTGTTGACAGAAGAGACCCAGTACTTC
d_gene: NA; v_gene: TRBV5-1; abundance: once; j_gene: TRBJ2-2; CDR3aa: CASSLNGGSNTGELFF; CDR3nt: TGCGCCAGCAGCTTGAACGGCGGATCGAACACCGGGGAGCTGTTTTTT
d_gene: NA; v_gene: TRBV14; abundance: NA; j_gene: TRBJ2-1; CDR3aa: CASSNPIGNEQFF; CDR3nt: TGTGCCAGCAGCAACCCGATCGGCAATGAGCAGTTCTTC
d_gene: NA; v_gene: TRBV4-3; abundance: NA; j_gene: TRBJ1-2; CDR3aa: CASSQDEGTGYTF; CDR3nt: TGCGCCAGCAGCCAAGATGAAGGGACTGGCTACACCTTC
d_gene: NA; v_gene: TRBV9; abundance: NA; j_gene: TRBJ2-5; CDR3aa: CASSPRTTTETQYF; CDR3nt: TGTGCCAGCAGTCCCCGGACTACTACGGAGACCCAGTACTTC
d_gene: TRBD1; v_gene: TRBV9; abundance: NA; j_gene: TRBJ1-3; CDR3aa: CASSVLGQEDTIYF; CDR3nt: TGTGCCAGCAGCGTCCTGGGACAGGAGGACACCATATATTTT
d_gene: TRBD2; v_gene: TRBV6-5; abundance: NA; j_gene: TRBJ2-5; CDR3aa: CASRGAGGRGETQYF; CDR3nt: TGTGCCAGTAGGGGAGCGGGGGGGCGCGGAGAGACCCAGTACTTC
d_gene: NA; v_gene: TRBV4-3; abundance: NA; j_gene: TRBJ2-7; CDR3aa: CASSQDLGRGTYEQYF; CDR3nt: TGCGCCAGCAGCCAAGATTTGGGCAGGGGCACCTACGAGCAGTACTTC
d_gene: NA; v_gene: TRBV5-1; abundance: NA; j_gene: TRBJ2-2; CDR3aa: CASSPSQGLVTGELFF; CDR3nt: TGCGCCAGCAGCCCTTCACAGGGTCTGGTCACCGGGGAGCTGTTTTTT
d_gene: NA; v_gene: TRBV7-2; abundance: NA; j_gene: TRBJ2-4; CDR3aa: CASSFGGWYQDPYF; CDR3nt: TGTGCCAGCAGCTTCGGAGGGTGGTACCAAGATCCGTACTTC
d_gene: NA; v_gene: TRBV7-2; abundance: NA; j_gene: TRBJ2-1; CDR3aa: CASSWGSNYNEQFF; CDR3nt: TGTGCCAGCAGCTGGGGATCCAACTACAATGAGCAGTTCTTC
d_gene: NA; v_gene: TRBV7-3; abundance: few; j_gene: TRBJ1-1; CDR3aa: CASSLTSRTEAFF; CDR3nt: TGTGCCAGCAGCTTAACGTCGCGCACTGAAGCTTTCTTT
d_gene: TRBD1; v_gene: TRBV25-1; abundance: NA; j_gene: TRBJ2-1; CDR3aa: CASSAGQAYNEQFF; CDR3nt: TGTGCCAGCAGTGCGGGACAGGCCTACAATGAGCAGTTCTTC
d_gene: TRBD1; v_gene: TRBV6-1; abundance: NA; j_gene: TRBJ2-7; CDR3aa: CASSETGTGTYEQYF; CDR3nt: TGTGCCAGCAGTGAAACCGGGACAGGAACCTACGAGCAGTACTTC
d_gene: TRBD2; v_gene: TRBV12-5; abundance: NA; j_gene: TRBJ2-7; CDR3aa: CASGLVRLAGGYEQYF; CDR3nt: TGTGCTAGTGGTTTGGTAAGGCTAGCGGGGGGCTACGAGCAGTACTTC
d_gene: NA; v_gene: TRBV6-5; abundance: NA; j_gene: TRBJ2-3; CDR3aa: CASSYSAATDTQYF; CDR3nt: TGTGCCAGCAGTTACTCCGCAGCCACAGATACGCAGTATTTT
d_gene: NA; v_gene: TRBV29-1; abundance: few; j_gene: TRBJ2-1; CDR3aa: CSVSSYNEQFF; CDR3nt: TGCAGCGTCTCTAGCTACAATGAGCAGTTCTTC